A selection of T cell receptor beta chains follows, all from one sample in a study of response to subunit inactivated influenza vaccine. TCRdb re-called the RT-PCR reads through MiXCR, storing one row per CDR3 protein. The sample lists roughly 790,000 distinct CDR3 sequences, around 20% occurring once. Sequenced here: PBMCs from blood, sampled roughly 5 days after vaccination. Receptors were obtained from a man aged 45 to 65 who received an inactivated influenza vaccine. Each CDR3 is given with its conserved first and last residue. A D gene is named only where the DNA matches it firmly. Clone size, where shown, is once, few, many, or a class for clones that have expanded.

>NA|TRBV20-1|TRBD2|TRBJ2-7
CSARSGSASYEQYF
TGCAGTGCTAGGAGCGGGAGCGCCTCCTACGAGCAGTACTTC
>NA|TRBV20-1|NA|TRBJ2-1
CSATHEGGNEQFF
TGCAGTGCCACCCACGAGGGAGGCAATGAGCAGTTCTTC
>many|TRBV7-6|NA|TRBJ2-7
CASSLAFGARYEQYF
TGTGCCAGCAGCTTAGCGTTTGGGGCGCGGTACGAGCAGTACTTC
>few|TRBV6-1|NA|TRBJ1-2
CASTTGTIGGYTF
TGTGCCAGCACTACTGGGACTATCGGTGGCTACACCTTC
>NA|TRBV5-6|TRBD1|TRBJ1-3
CASSPTGAVGGNTIYF
TGTGCCAGCAGCCCGACAGGGGCCGTCGGTGGAAACACCATATATTTT
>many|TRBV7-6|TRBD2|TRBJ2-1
CASRSSGGYNEQFF
TGTGCCAGCAGATCGAGCGGGGGGTACAATGAGCAGTTCTTC
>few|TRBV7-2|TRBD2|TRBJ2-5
CASSSTNTRLAGETQYF
TGTGCCAGCAGCTCAACAAACACCCGACTAGCCGGGGAGACCCAGTACTTC
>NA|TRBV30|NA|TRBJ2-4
CAWSVGVSKNIQYF
TGTGCCTGGAGTGTTGGCGTTTCCAAAAACATTCAGTACTTC
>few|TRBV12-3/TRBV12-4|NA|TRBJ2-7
CASSPKIQQYF
TGTGCCAGCAGTCCGAAGATTCAGCAGTACTTC
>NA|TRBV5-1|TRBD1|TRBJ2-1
CASSLWRDRGIDEQFF
TGCGCCAGCAGCTTGTGGCGGGACAGGGGAATCGATGAGCAGTTCTTC
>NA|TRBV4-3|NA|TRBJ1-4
CASSQENTDEKLFF
TGCGCCAGCAGCCAAGAGAACACAGATGAAAAACTGTTTTTT
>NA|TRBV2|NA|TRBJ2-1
CASSGTVIYNEQFF
TGTGCCAGCAGTGGTACAGTCATCTACAATGAGCAGTTCTTC
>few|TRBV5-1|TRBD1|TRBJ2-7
CASSYKGTGGLIYEQYF
TGCGCCAGCAGCTACAAAGGGACAGGAGGGCTTATTTACGAGCAGTACTTC
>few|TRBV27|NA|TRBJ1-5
CASSPTWRVRNQPQHF
TGTGCCAGCAGTCCCACGTGGCGGGTTCGGAATCAGCCCCAGCATTTT
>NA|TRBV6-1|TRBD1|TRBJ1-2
CASSEDGTVRANYGYTF
TGTGCCAGCAGTGAAGATGGGACAGTCCGAGCTAACTATGGCTACACCTTC
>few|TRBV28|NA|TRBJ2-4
CASSSSVNIQYF
TGTGCCAGCAGTTCTTCCGTAAACATTCAGTACTTC
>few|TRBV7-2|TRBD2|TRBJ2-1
CASSRDSSGGGNEQFF
TGTGCCAGCAGCCGGGATTCTAGCGGGGGGGGGAATGAGCAGTTCTTC
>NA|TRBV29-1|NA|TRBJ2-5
CSYRERQTQYF
TGCAGTTACAGGGAACGTCAGACCCAGTACTTC
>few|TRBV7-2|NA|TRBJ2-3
CASSSPMGTDTQYF
TGTGCCAGCAGCTCGCCAATGGGCACAGATACGCAGTATTTT
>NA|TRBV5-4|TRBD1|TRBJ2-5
CASSLGRTGSGETQYF
TGTGCCAGCAGCTTGGGGAGGACAGGTAGTGGGGAGACCCAGTACTTC
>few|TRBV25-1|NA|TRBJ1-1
CASSEWGVGNTEAFF
TGTGCCAGCAGTGAATGGGGGGTCGGAAACACTGAAGCTTTCTTT
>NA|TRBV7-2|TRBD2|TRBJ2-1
CASSRSGRGTYNEQFF
TGTGCCAGCAGCCGCAGCGGGAGAGGGACCTACAATGAGCAGTTCTTC
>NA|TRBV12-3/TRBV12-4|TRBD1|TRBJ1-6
CASSRRDSRNSPLHF
TGTGCCAGCAGCCGAAGGGACAGTCGAAATTCACCCCTCCACTTT
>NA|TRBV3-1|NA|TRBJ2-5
CASSHGGSAETQYF
TGTGCCAGCAGCCATGGAGGTAGCGCGGAGACCCAGTACTTC
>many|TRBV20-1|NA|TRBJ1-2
CSAQNWGGIGYTF
TGCAGTGCCCAAAATTGGGGGGGAATTGGCTACACCTTC
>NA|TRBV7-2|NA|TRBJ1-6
CASSVLLDPTSPLHF
TGTGCCAGCAGCGTATTACTGGACCCTACTTCACCCCTCCACTTT
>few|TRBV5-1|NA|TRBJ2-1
CASSLGSGAWDEQFF
TGCGCCAGCAGCTTGGGAAGCGGTGCTTGGGATGAGCAGTTCTTC
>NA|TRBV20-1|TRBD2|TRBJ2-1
CSAGGLAEGNEQFF
TGCAGTGCTGGGGGACTAGCGGAGGGCAATGAGCAGTTCTTC
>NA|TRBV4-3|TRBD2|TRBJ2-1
CASSQAVTSGGAYNEQFF
TGCGCCAGCAGCCAAGCAGTGACTAGCGGGGGGGCCTACAATGAGCAGTTCTTC
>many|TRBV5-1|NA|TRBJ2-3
CASSLTGRRRTDTQYF
TGCGCCAGCAGCTTGACCGGCCGGCGACGCACAGATACGCAGTATTTT
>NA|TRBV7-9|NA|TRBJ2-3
CASSFSRGNTDTQYF
TGTGCCAGCAGCTTTTCCAGGGGCAATACAGATACGCAGTATTTT
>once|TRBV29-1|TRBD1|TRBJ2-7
CSVGTGTAYEQYF
TGCAGCGTAGGGACAGGGACCGCCTACGAGCAGTACTTC
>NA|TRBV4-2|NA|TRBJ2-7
CASSQRDYEQYF
TGTGCCAGCAGCCAGCGAGATTACGAGCAGTACTTC
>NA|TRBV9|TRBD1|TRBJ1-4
CASSGQGRGEKLFF
TGTGCCAGCAGCGGACAGGGGAGGGGCGAAAAACTGTTTTTT
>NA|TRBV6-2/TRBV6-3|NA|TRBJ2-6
CASSYARRSTGANVLTF
TGTGCCAGCAGTTACGCGAGGAGGTCGACTGGGGCCAACGTCCTGACTTTC
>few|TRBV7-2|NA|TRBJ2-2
CASSTHPGVTTGELFF
TGTGCCAGCAGCACTCACCCAGGGGTAACCACCGGGGAGCTGTTTTTT
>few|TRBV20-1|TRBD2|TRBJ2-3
CSALPGLAGVADTQYF
TGCAGTGCCCTTCCGGGACTAGCGGGAGTGGCAGATACGCAGTATTTT
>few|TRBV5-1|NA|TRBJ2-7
CASSSGGVPHSYEQYF
TGCGCCAGCAGCTCTGGAGGGGTTCCTCACTCCTACGAGCAGTACTTC
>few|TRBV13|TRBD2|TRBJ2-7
CASSSEEREGSYEQYF
TGTGCCAGCAGCTCCGAAGAGCGGGAGGGCTCCTACGAGCAGTACTTC
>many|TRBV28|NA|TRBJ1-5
CASRIDITSNQPQHF
TGTGCCAGCAGGATCGACATTACTAGCAATCAGCCCCAGCATTTT
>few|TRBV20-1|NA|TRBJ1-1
CSARGPGTNPPEAFF
TGCAGTGCTAGGGGTCCGGGCACGAACCCTCCTGAAGCTTTCTTT
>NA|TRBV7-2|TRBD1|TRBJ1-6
CASSSAGTGLNSPLHF
TGTGCCAGCAGCTCGGCCGGGACAGGGCTTAATTCACCCCTCCACTTT